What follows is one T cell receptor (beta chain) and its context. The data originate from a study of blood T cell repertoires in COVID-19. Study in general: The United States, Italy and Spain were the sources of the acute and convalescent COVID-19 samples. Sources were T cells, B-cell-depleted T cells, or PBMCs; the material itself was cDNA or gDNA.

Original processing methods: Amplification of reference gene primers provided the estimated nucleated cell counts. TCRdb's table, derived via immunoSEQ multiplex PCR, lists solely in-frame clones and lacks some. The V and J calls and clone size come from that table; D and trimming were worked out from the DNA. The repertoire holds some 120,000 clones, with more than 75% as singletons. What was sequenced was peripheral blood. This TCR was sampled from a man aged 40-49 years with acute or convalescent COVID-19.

The CDR3 bases are TGTGCCAGCTCACCACGGGGACAGGGGAGCTCTGGGGCCAACGTCCTGACTTTC. Residues: CASSPRGQGSSGANVLTF. V gene TRBV18 combines with J gene TRBJ2-6; TRBD1 matches at 10 bases. Germline-derived CDR1 and CDR2 are KGHSH and LQKENI. The CDR3 runs 18 residues. V shed 1 base, J shed 0 bases, and the junction held 3 bases outside the gene matches. Full variable domain (missing parts from reference TRBV18 and TRBJ2-6): NAGVMQNPRHLVRRRGQEARLRCSPMKGHSHVYWYRQLPEEGLKFMVYLQKENIIDESGMPKERFSAEFPKEGPSILRIQQVVRGDSAAYFCASSPRGQGSSGANVLTFGAGSRLTVL.